This T cell receptor beta chain was captured by sequencing in a study of blood T cells in healthy people across ages. Overall study results and limits: TCR beta diversity per million T cells fell roughly linearly with age. Aged donors had fewer naive CD4+ cells and lower diversity than long-lived donors.

Looked up from germline, CDR1 is DFQATT and CDR2 is SNEGSKA (reference sequence). J lost 7 bases, V lost 6 bases, and 10 bases had no gene match. The CDR3 totals 14 residues. About this clonotype: Antigen specificity is unknown. Being one base from a much bigger clone, this may be a read error.

For the second PCR, which ran for about 7 to 11 cycles, a sample-barcoded 5' primer and a J-beta primer mix were used. Each cDNA was tagged by a template-switch adaptor containing 12 random nucleotides. TCRdb re-called the 5' RACE reads through MiXCR, storing one row per CDR3 protein. Of 1.8 million or so distinct CDR3 sequences detected, roughly two fifths appear once; the ten largest clones hold roughly 24%. The TCR sequence derives from a human donor in good health. Input material: blood. The chain joins TRBV20-1 to TRBJ2-7; TRBD2 matches at 12 bases. The CDR3 DNA reads TGCAGTGCCAGACTAGCGGGGGTCTACAATGAGCAGTACTTC. It yields the protein CSARLAGVYNEQYF.